A selection of T cell receptor beta chains follows, all from one sample in a study of shared clonotypes between healthy human individuals. Clones were sequenced by immunoSEQ multiplex PCR, and TCRdb holds only the in-frame ones, with some missing. The sample carries roughly 770,000 clones, 96% recorded once. Sequencing was carried out using naive CD8+ T cells sorted from blood. Receptors originate from a man aged 25-40 years in good health. Each CDR3 is given with its conserved first and last residue. A D gene is named only where the DNA matches it firmly. A row's size may be missing; if present it is once, few, many or a size class.

size: .
D: TRBD1
J: TRBJ1-1
V: TRBV6-5
CDR3: CASIGTGENTEAFF
DNA: TGTGCCAGCATTGGCACAGGGGAGAACACTGAAGCTTTCTTT

size: .
D: TRBD1
J: TRBJ2-2
V: TRBV11-2
CDR3: CASSLGTGNTGELFF
DNA: TGTGCCAGCAGCTTGGGGACAGGGAACACCGGGGAGCTGTTTTTT

size: .
D: .
J: TRBJ2-7
V: TRBV6-5
CDR3: CASSYTGPSYEQYF
DNA: TGTGCCAGCAGTTACACAGGGCCCTCCTACGAGCAGTACTTC

size: .
D: TRBD1
J: TRBJ2-7
V: TRBV18
CDR3: CASSLRGQGQTYEQYF
DNA: TGTGCCAGCTCCCTGAGGGGACAGGGGCAAACCTACGAGCAGTACTTC

size: .
D: TRBD2
J: TRBJ2-3
V: TRBV7-2
CDR3: CASSFPLAGYTDTQYF
DNA: TGTGCCAGCAGCTTTCCGCTAGCGGGGTACACAGATACGCAGTATTTT

size: .
D: .
J: TRBJ2-1
V: TRBV15
CDR3: CATNHADNEQFF
DNA: TGTGCCACCAATCACGCCGACAATGAGCAGTTCTTC

size: .
D: TRBD2
J: TRBJ2-1
V: TRBV11-2
CDR3: CASILGIAGDEQFF
DNA: TGTGCCAGCATCCTAGGGATTGCGGGAGATGAGCAGTTCTTC

size: .
D: .
J: TRBJ1-1
V: TRBV30
CDR3: CAWSTRGWVTEAFF
DNA: TGTGCCTGGAGTACCAGGGGTTGGGTCACTGAAGCTTTCTTT

size: .
D: .
J: TRBJ2-7
V: TRBV28
CDR3: CASGADYEQYF
DNA: TGTGCCAGTGGCGCGGATTACGAGCAGTACTTC

size: .
D: .
J: TRBJ2-2
V: TRBV4-2
CDR3: CASSQVRAGELFF
DNA: TGTGCCAGCAGCCAAGTCCGGGCCGGGGAGCTGTTTTTT

size: .
D: .
J: TRBJ2-7
V: TRBV6-1
CDR3: CASSEEDYQTREQYF
DNA: TGTGCCAGCAGTGAAGAGGACTACCAGACTCGCGAGCAGTACTTC

size: .
D: .
J: TRBJ1-1
V: TRBV7-9
CDR3: CASSLVVHEGDTEAFF
DNA: TGTGCCAGCAGCTTAGTGGTACATGAGGGGGACACTGAAGCTTTCTTT

size: .
D: .
J: TRBJ2-7
V: TRBV7-8
CDR3: CASSSPHNSYEQYF
DNA: TGTGCCAGCAGCTCTCCCCACAACTCCTACGAGCAGTACTTC

size: .
D: TRBD2
J: TRBJ2-1
V: TRBV29-1
CDR3: CSVEDFGTSGQSSYNEQFF
DNA: TGCAGCGTTGAAGACTTTGGGACTAGCGGGCAGAGCTCCTACAATGAGCAGTTCTTC

size: .
D: TRBD2
J: TRBJ2-7
V: TRBV28
CDR3: CATELAGVKEQYF
DNA: TGTGCCACCGAACTAGCGGGAGTCAAAGAGCAGTACTTC

size: .
D: TRBD2
J: TRBJ2-7
V: TRBV29-1
CDR3: CSVLGSGLAGEEYEQYF
DNA: TGCAGCGTCCTCGGGTCGGGACTAGCGGGAGAGGAATACGAGCAGTACTTC

size: .
D: TRBD1
J: TRBJ2-7
V: TRBV5-6
CDR3: CASSVPGTDSYEQYF
DNA: TGTGCCAGCAGTGTACCCGGGACAGACTCCTACGAGCAGTACTTC

size: .
D: .
J: TRBJ2-7
V: TRBV7-9
CDR3: CASTRGNYEQYF
DNA: TGTGCCAGCACGCGGGGAAACTACGAGCAGTACTTC

size: .
D: .
J: TRBJ2-7
V: TRBV5-1
CDR3: CASSLAGVGRGQIEQYF
DNA: TGCGCCAGCAGCTTGGCCGGTGTGGGCAGGGGTCAAATCGAGCAGTACTTC

size: .
D: .
J: TRBJ2-7
V: TRBV7-9
CDR3: CASSLRTGSSYEQYF
DNA: TGTGCCAGCAGCCTACGGACTGGAAGCTCCTACGAGCAGTACTTC

size: .
D: .
J: TRBJ2-7
V: TRBV6-5
CDR3: CASSPLASYEQYF
DNA: TGTGCCAGCAGTCCCCTAGCGTCCTACGAGCAGTACTTC

size: .
D: .
J: TRBJ2-7
V: TRBV16
CDR3: CASSQSITEQYF
DNA: TGTGCCAGCAGCCAATCGATAACGGAGCAGTACTTC

size: .
D: TRBD2
J: TRBJ2-7
V: TRBV7-2
CDR3: CASSLALGLVLYEQYF
DNA: TGTGCCAGCAGCTTAGCACTGGGACTAGTACTCTACGAGCAGTACTTC

size: once
D: .
J: TRBJ2-7
V: TRBV11-2
CDR3: CASSSSGDPNLSYF
DNA: TGTGCCAGCAGCTCCTCCGGGGACCCTAACCTGTCGTACTTC

size: few
D: .
J: TRBJ1-5
V: TRBV19
CDR3: CASSIVGRGIRDQPQHF
DNA: TGTGCCAGTAGTATAGTCGGCAGGGGCATAAGGGATCAGCCCCAGCATTTT

size: few
D: TRBD1
J: TRBJ2-7
V: TRBV6-6
CDR3: CASSPPRTGGHEQYF
DNA: TGTGCCAGCAGTCCGCCTCGGACAGGGGGCCACGAGCAGTACTTC

size: .
D: .
J: TRBJ2-1
V: TRBV7-3
CDR3: CASSLTGSGKQFF
DNA: TGTGCCAGCAGCTTAACGGGTTCCGGGAAGCAGTTCTTC

size: .
D: TRBD1
J: TRBJ2-7
V: TRBV7-9
CDR3: CASTLTGGGPYEQYF
DNA: TGTGCCAGCACCCTTACAGGGGGTGGCCCGTACGAGCAGTACTTC

size: .
D: TRBD2
J: TRBJ2-7
V: TRBV4-3
CDR3: CASSQDAPGGPYEQYF
DNA: TGCGCCAGCAGCCAAGACGCCCCGGGGGGGCCCTACGAGCAGTACTTC

size: .
D: .
J: TRBJ2-7
V: TRBV23-1
CDR3: CASSQSRLGGPKYEQYF
DNA: TGCGCCAGCAGTCAATCAAGGTTGGGTGGCCCCAAATACGAGCAGTACTTC

size: .
D: TRBD2
J: TRBJ2-1
V: TRBV5-6
CDR3: CASSLETSGSHNEQFF
DNA: TGTGCCAGCAGCTTGGAGACTAGCGGGAGCCACAATGAGCAGTTCTTC

size: .
D: .
J: TRBJ2-7
V: TRBV6-6
CDR3: CASSYRSDGGEQYF
DNA: TGTGCCAGCAGTTACCGCAGCGACGGCGGGGAGCAGTACTTC

size: .
D: .
J: TRBJ2-2
V: TRBV4-1
CDR3: CASSQAHGTMINTGELFF
DNA: TGCGCCAGCAGCCAAGCACACGGGACAATGATCAACACCGGGGAGCTGTTTTTT

size: .
D: TRBD1
J: TRBJ2-7
V: TRBV14
CDR3: CASSPRQGDYEQYF
DNA: TGTGCCAGCAGCCCCCGACAGGGAGACTACGAGCAGTACTTC

size: .
D: .
J: TRBJ2-1
V: TRBV27
CDR3: CASSLSLGAYNEQFF
DNA: TGTGCCAGCAGTTTATCATTGGGGGCCTACAATGAGCAGTTCTTC

size: .
D: .
J: TRBJ2-1
V: TRBV6-5
CDR3: CASSRGADEQFF
DNA: TGTGCCAGCAGCCGCGGGGCCGATGAGCAGTTCTTC

size: .
D: .
J: TRBJ1-2
V: TRBV12-5
CDR3: CASAPGVGPGYGYTF
DNA: TGTGCTAGTGCTCCAGGCGTTGGGCCTGGCTATGGCTACACCTTC

size: .
D: .
J: TRBJ1-3
V: TRBV9
CDR3: CASSGRQGVNTIYF
DNA: TGTGCCAGCAGCGGGCGGCAGGGAGTAAACACCATATATTTT

size: .
D: TRBD1
J: TRBJ2-7
V: TRBV27
CDR3: CASSPQGFYEQYF
DNA: TGTGCCAGCAGTCCACAGGGGTTCTACGAGCAGTACTTC

size: .
D: .
J: TRBJ2-6
V: TRBV29-1
CDR3: CSAWTGSGANVLTF
DNA: TGCAGCGCCTGGACGGGCTCTGGGGCCAACGTCCTGACTTTC

size: .
D: .
J: TRBJ1-5
V: TRBV6-6
CDR3: CASRGYSNQPQHF
DNA: TGTGCCAGCAGAGGTTATAGCAATCAGCCCCAGCATTTT

size: .
D: .
J: TRBJ1-2
V: TRBV4-3
CDR3: CASRDTENYGYTF
DNA: TGCGCCAGCAGAGATACAGAGAACTATGGCTACACCTTC

size: .
D: TRBD2
J: TRBJ2-1
V: TRBV6-4
CDR3: CATSAGGVGYNEQFF
DNA: TGTGCCACGTCCGCGGGGGGTGTCGGTTACAATGAGCAGTTCTTC

size: .
D: TRBD2
J: TRBJ2-2
V: TRBV4-1
CDR3: CASSQVEAGGPSGELFF
DNA: TGCGCCAGCAGCCAGGTCGAGGCGGGAGGGCCTTCCGGGGAGCTGTTTTTT

size: .
D: .
J: TRBJ2-1
V: TRBV4-3
CDR3: CASSQDRSSYNEQFF
DNA: TGCGCCAGCAGCCAAGATCGGAGCTCCTACAATGAGCAGTTCTTC

size: .
D: .
J: TRBJ2-1
V: TRBV7-7
CDR3: CASSTGLSSYNEQFF
DNA: TGTGCTAGCAGTACAGGACTAAGCTCCTACAATGAGCAGTTCTTC

size: .
D: TRBD2
J: TRBJ2-7
V: TRBV6-6
CDR3: CASSTLAGESPEQYF
DNA: TGTGCCAGCAGTACCCTAGCGGGAGAATCCCCCGAGCAGTACTTC

size: .
D: TRBD2
J: TRBJ2-1
V: TRBV9
CDR3: CASSVRGLEGNEQFF
DNA: TGTGCCAGCAGCGTAAGAGGACTAGAGGGCAATGAGCAGTTCTTC

size: .
D: .
J: TRBJ2-6
V: TRBV7-8
CDR3: CASSRILPQSRANVLTF
DNA: TGTGCCAGCAGCAGAATACTCCCACAAAGTCGGGCCAACGTCCTGACTTTC

size: .
D: .
J: TRBJ2-7
V: TRBV27
CDR3: CASSSGYEQYF
DNA: TGTGCCAGCAGCTCAGGCTACGAGCAGTACTTC

size: .
D: .
J: TRBJ2-3
V: TRBV7-3
CDR3: CASSFTASTDTQYF
DNA: TGTGCCAGCAGCTTCACAGCTTCGACAGATACGCAGTATTTT